These T cell receptor beta chains were read from a single sample in a study of blood T cell repertoires in COVID-19. TCRdb's table, derived via immunoSEQ multiplex PCR, lists solely in-frame clones and lacks some. The sample lists hundreds of thousands of clones; around 88% were seen once. The sample consisted of peripheral blood. All receptors derive from a woman between 50 and 59 years old with COVID-19, enrolled during active disease. The CDR3 runs from the conserved cysteine through the conserved F or W. Each record gives: clone size, V gene, J gene, D gene, CDR3 protein, CDR3 DNA. The D gene is left open where the match is weak. Clone size appears in some rows only: once, few, many, or a class for an expanded clone.

NA,TRBV9,TRBJ2-7,TRBD2,CASSVGPAGGSYEQYF,TGTGCCAGCAGCGTAGGTCCAGCGGGGGGCTCCTACGAGCAGTACTTC
NA,TRBV25-1,TRBJ1-2,NA,CASSESPGNYGYTF,TGTGCCAGCAGTGAAAGCCCGGGGAACTATGGCTACACCTTC
NA,TRBV23-1,TRBJ1-1,NA,CASSQRPEAFF,TGCGCCAGCAGTCAACGTCCTGAAGCTTTCTTT
NA,TRBV4-1,TRBJ1-2,TRBD1,CASSQDQGVNYGYTF,TGCGCCAGCAGCCAAGACCAGGGGGTCAACTATGGCTACACCTTC
NA,TRBV5-4,TRBJ2-3,NA,CASSLGGVTDTQYF,TGTGCCAGCAGCTTGGGGGGGGTTACAGATACGCAGTATTTT
NA,TRBV30,TRBJ2-5,NA,CAWSERGWGTQYF,TGTGCCTGGAGTGAGAGGGGGTGGGGGACCCAGTACTTC
NA,TRBV4-2,TRBJ2-1,TRBD2,CASSASGGDSGEQFF,TGTGCCAGCAGCGCAAGCGGGGGGGATTCCGGGGAGCAGTTCTTC
NA,TRBV2,TRBJ1-3,NA,CASSEVREVGNTIYF,TGTGCCAGCAGTGAGGTCAGGGAGGTCGGAAACACCATATATTTT
NA,TRBV6-1,TRBJ2-1,TRBD2,CASSEDPGLERFF,TGTGCCAGCAGTGAAGACCCGGGACTAGAGAGGTTCTTC
NA,TRBV19,TRBJ1-1,NA,CASSIDVRDWASNTEAFF,TGTGCCAGTAGTATAGATGTACGGGATTGGGCCTCAAACACTGAAGCTTTCTTT
NA,TRBV7-9,TRBJ1-1,TRBD1,CASSLLAGGLTEAFF,TGTGCCAGCAGCTTATTGGCAGGGGGCCTCACTGAAGCTTTCTTT
NA,TRBV19,TRBJ1-5,NA,CASSTTGYSNQPQHF,TGTGCCAGTAGTACCACAGGGTACAGCAATCAGCCCCAGCATTTT
NA,TRBV30,TRBJ1-5,NA,CAWSGSIRSNQPQHF,TGTGCCTGGAGTGGTAGTATCCGGAGCAATCAGCCCCAGCATTTT
NA,TRBV19,TRBJ1-1,NA,CASSRGKRTEAFF,TGTGCCTCATCTCGAGGGAAGAGAACTGAAGCTTTCTTT
NA,TRBV7-6,TRBJ1-3,TRBD1,CASSQNTGDPGNTIYF,TGTGCCAGCAGTCAGAATACAGGGGATCCTGGAAACACCATATATTTT
NA,TRBV27,TRBJ2-1,TRBD2,CASSIIVGGRNEQFF,TGTGCCAGCAGTATCATTGTGGGGGGGAGGAATGAGCAGTTCTTC
NA,TRBV27,TRBJ2-2,TRBD2,CASSPQRGGAGELFF,TGTGCCAGCAGTCCCCAGCGCGGGGGGGCCGGGGAGCTGTTTTTT
once,TRBV28,TRBJ1-1,TRBD1,CASTPPGDRTMNTEAFF,TGTGCCAGCACCCCCCCAGGGGACAGGACTATGAACACTGAAGCTTTCTTT
NA,TRBV11-1,TRBJ2-7,TRBD2,CASRLAGGYEQYF,TGTGCCAGCAGACTAGCGGGGGGCTACGAGCAGTACTTC
NA,TRBV5-1,TRBJ1-6,NA,CASSRDSQSSYNSPLHF,TGCGCCAGCAGCCGTGACAGCCAGAGCTCCTATAATTCACCCCTCCACTTT
few,TRBV5-1,TRBJ1-1,NA,CASSFGQNTEAFF,TGCGCCAGCAGCTTTGGACAGAACACTGAAGCTTTCTTT
NA,TRBV7-9,TRBJ1-1,NA,CASSFGAGEAFF,TGTGCCAGCAGTTTCGGAGCGGGTGAAGCTTTCTTT
NA,TRBV2,TRBJ2-2,NA,CASSELGHGNTGELFF,TGTGCCAGCAGTGAGTTGGGACATGGGAACACCGGGGAGCTGTTTTTT
NA,TRBV9,TRBJ2-2,TRBD1,CASTSPRTGAPTGELFF,TGTGCCAGCACCTCACCCCGGACAGGGGCCCCTACCGGGGAGCTGTTTTTT
once,TRBV9,TRBJ1-1,NA,CASSVSTFNTEAFF,TGTGCCAGCAGCGTAAGTACATTTAACACTGAAGCTTTCTTT
NA,TRBV2,TRBJ1-3,NA,CASRLEGASRDF,TGTGCCAGCCGCTTAGAGGGTGCCAGCCGGGATTTT
NA,TRBV3-1/TRBV3-2,TRBJ2-1,TRBD2,CASSYLYGTSGYNEQFF,TGTGCCAGCAGCTATCTGTATGGGACTAGCGGATACAATGAGCAGTTCTTC
NA,TRBV7-3,TRBJ2-3,NA,CASSLLGDSTDTQYF,TGTGCCAGCAGCTTATTGGGCGACAGCACAGATACGCAGTATTTT
NA,TRBV19,TRBJ2-2,NA,CASSITAGRVIAGELFF,TGTGCCAGTAGTATTACCGCCGGCAGGGTGATAGCCGGGGAGCTGTTTTTT
NA,TRBV27,TRBJ2-7,TRBD1,CASSDRAISYEQYF,TGTGCCAGCAGCGACAGGGCGATTTCCTACGAGCAGTACTTC
NA,TRBV30,TRBJ2-7,NA,CAWTQRGSSYEQYF,TGTGCCTGGACTCAAAGGGGTAGCTCCTACGAGCAGTACTTC
NA,TRBV4-1,TRBJ2-1,NA,CASSPGNNEQFF,TGCGCCAGCAGCCCAGGGAACAATGAGCAGTTCTTC
NA,TRBV3-1/TRBV3-2,TRBJ2-2,NA,CAISSGNSGELFF,TGTGCCATCTCATCAGGGAATTCCGGGGAGCTGTTTTTT
once,TRBV10-3,TRBJ2-1,NA,CAISEGVTPLYNEQFF,TGTGCCATCAGTGAGGGAGTGACTCCTCTCTACAATGAGCAGTTCTTC
NA,TRBV5-4,TRBJ1-2,TRBD1,CASSLGWTGSIYGYTF,TGTGCCAGCAGCTTGGGGTGGACAGGGTCAATCTATGGCTACACCTTC
NA,TRBV30,TRBJ2-6,NA,CAWSVLTPTPGANVLTF,TGTGCCTGGAGTGTACTGACACCGACCCCTGGGGCCAACGTCCTGACTTTC
NA,TRBV11-2,TRBJ1-1,NA,CASSLTQGSTEAFF,TGTGCCAGCAGCTTAACACAGGGTAGCACTGAAGCTTTCTTT
NA,TRBV5-1,TRBJ2-7,TRBD2,CASSTGLAGYEQYF,TGCGCCAGCAGCACCGGACTAGCGGGGTACGAGCAGTACTTC